The sample holds one count of the clone carrying this TCR beta chain. These data come from a study of early T cells in non-severe SARS-CoV-2 infection. TCRdb re-derived calls from the 5' RACE reads in MiXCR, one entry per CDR3 protein. The data contain 90,000 to 100,000 distinct CDR3 sequences, about 13% of them seen just once; the ten biggest clones take up 2% to 2.5%. Trimming stripped 6 bases from V and 4 bases from J, with 15 bases between. The germline gives CDR1 SQVTM, CDR2 ANQGSEA. The CDR3 sequence is 13 residues long. The chain carries TRBV29-1 and TRBJ2-5, with a tentative D call TRBD1 (5 bases). The specimen sequenced was whole blood. This sequence originates from an adult who was a healthcare worker with PCR-confirmed SARS-CoV-2 infection or an uninfected control (not recorded which). The CDR3, as DNA: TGCAGCGTCGTCAGGGAAGGCGGAGAGACCCAGTACTTC. Encoded protein: CSVVREGGETQYF. The whole variable domain, filled in from reference TRBV29-1 and TRBJ2-5, reads SAVISQKPSRDICQRGTSLTIQCQVDSQVTMMFWYRQQPGQSLTLIATANQGSEATYESGFVIDKFPISRPNLTFSTLTVSNMSPEDSSIYLCSVVREGGETQYFGPGTRLLVL.